A selection of T cell receptor beta chains follows, all from one sample in a study of CD4+ T cells in melanoma. Data came from immunoSEQ multiplex PCR; TCRdb stores just in-frame clones and leaves some out. The table includes about 110,000 clones, 92% detected once. Input material: peripheral blood. The source is a human donor with melanoma. Each CDR3 is given with its conserved first and last residue. The D gene is left open where the match is weak. Size tells how often a clone was seen (once, few, many) or the class of an expanded clone, and some rows leave it out.

V gene	J gene	D gene	clone size	CDR3 DNA	CDR3 protein
TRBV6-6	TRBJ1-1	TRBD1	-	TGTGCCAGCAGTCACAGGGGGCTGGGCACTGAAGCTTTCTTT	CASSHRGLGTEAFF
TRBV18	TRBJ2-2	-	-	TGTGCCAGCTCACCTAACACCGGGGAGCTGTTTTTT	CASSPNTGELFF
TRBV5-4	TRBJ2-7	-	once	TGTGCCAGCAGCCCCTCGACAGCTACCATGGTCTACGAGCAGTACTTC	CASSPSTATMVYEQYF
TRBV7-2	TRBJ2-2	-	-	TGTGCCAGCAGCCCGTGGAGGTGGGAGCTGTTTTTT	CASSPWRWELFF
TRBV7-2	TRBJ2-5	-	-	TGTGCCAGCAGCCCCGGGCCCCAAGAGACCCAGTACTTC	CASSPGPQETQYF
TRBV18	TRBJ2-5	-	once	TGTGCCAGCTCACCGTCCGGGACCCCGTACCAAGAGACCCAGTACTTC	CASSPSGTPYQETQYF
TRBV4-1	TRBJ2-7	TRBD2	-	TGCGCCAGCAGCCAAGCGACTAGCGGTGATTACGAGCAGTACTTC	CASSQATSGDYEQYF
TRBV9	TRBJ2-2	-	-	TGTGCCAGCGGCCGGCTGGGAACGAACACCGGGGAGCTGTTTTTT	CASGRLGTNTGELFF
TRBV7-6	TRBJ1-1	-	few	TGTGCCAGCAGCTTAGAGCCTTTGCGGACTGAAGCTTTCTTT	CASSLEPLRTEAFF
TRBV28	TRBJ1-5	TRBD1	-	TGTGCCAGCCGGGACAGAAATAGCAATCAGCCCCAGCATTTT	CASRDRNSNQPQHF
TRBV5-6	TRBJ1-5	-	once	TGTGCCAGCAGCCCCGGCGGGCCCCAGCCCCAGCATTTT	CASSPGGPQPQHF
TRBV7-6	TRBJ2-5	-	-	TGTGCCAGCAGCTCAGACATTTACCAAGAGACCCAGTACTTC	CASSSDIYQETQYF
TRBV5-6	TRBJ2-2	-	-	TGTGCCAGCAGCCAAGGCGGGGAGCTGTTTTTT	CASSQGGELFF
TRBV5-1	TRBJ2-3	TRBD2	-	TGCGCCAGCAGCTTGCGACTAGCGGGAGGAGCCGATTCTAGCACAGATACGCAGTATTTT	CASSLRLAGGADSSTDTQYF
TRBV11-3	TRBJ2-3	-	-	TGTGCCAGCAGCTTAGCCGGGGGGCACACAGATACGCAGTATTTT	CASSLAGGHTDTQYF
TRBV6-1	TRBJ2-5	TRBD1	-	TGTGCCAGCAGTGCTTCGGGGACAGGGCGGGAGACCCAGTACTTC	CASSASGTGRETQYF
TRBV6-4	TRBJ2-3	-	-	TGTGCCAGCAGTGACTTAAGGGCAACTAGCACAGATACGCAGTATTTT	CASSDLRATSTDTQYF
TRBV18	TRBJ1-1	-	-	TGTGCCAGCTCACCAATGGGGATGAACACTGAAGCTTTCTTT	CASSPMGMNTEAFF
TRBV5-1	TRBJ2-1	-	once	TGCGCCAGCAGCTTGGATGGGAGCTCCTACAATGAGCAGTTCTTC	CASSLDGSSYNEQFF
TRBV4-2	TRBJ2-1	-	-	TGTGCCAGCAGCCAAGAAGGGGGCGGGGGTAGCTCCTACAATGAGCAGTTCTTC	CASSQEGGGGSSYNEQFF
TRBV4-3	TRBJ2-3	-	-	TGCGCCAGCAGCCAAGATCTCCCCTCCACAGATACGCAGTATTTT	CASSQDLPSTDTQYF
TRBV27	TRBJ2-4	TRBD2	-	TGTGCCAGCAGTTTGCTAGCGGGAGCTGGGAACATTCAGTACTTC	CASSLLAGAGNIQYF
TRBV27	TRBJ2-7	TRBD1	-	TGTGCCAGCAGTTTCTCGGGACAGGGGGTAGAGGAGCAGTACTTC	CASSFSGQGVEEQYF
TRBV5-1	TRBJ2-1	TRBD2	-	TGCGCCAGCAGCTTGGCAGGGGCGGGAGGTACCTCCTCTTACAATGAGCAGTTCTTC	CASSLAGAGGTSSYNEQFF
TRBV19	TRBJ1-2	-	-	TGTGCCAGTAGCAAGAACGTCCCAGGGGCCTATGGCTACACCTTC	CASSKNVPGAYGYTF
TRBV4-1	TRBJ2-7	TRBD2	-	TGCGCCAGCAGCCAAGACCATAGGCTAGCGGGAGTAATGCAGTACTTC	CASSQDHRLAGVMQYF
TRBV20-1	TRBJ2-3	-	-	TGCAGTGCGGGGGGCACAGATACGCAGTATTTT	CSAGGTDTQYF
TRBV4-1	TRBJ1-3	-	-	TGCGCCAGCAGCCAAGTTAGGGCCAGGGAACCCCCTGGAAACACCATATATTTT	CASSQVRAREPPGNTIYF
TRBV4-3	TRBJ1-2	-	-	TGCGCCAGCAGCCAAGATCTCCCGTATGGCTACACCTTC	CASSQDLPYGYTF
TRBV6-1	TRBJ2-5	-	-	TGTGCCAGCAGTGAAGGTGGCGGCATAGAGACCCAGTACTTC	CASSEGGGIETQYF
TRBV6-5	TRBJ2-5	TRBD2	-	TGTGCCACCGAGGGACTAGCAGGGGAGACCCAGTACTTC	CATEGLAGETQYF